The clone carrying this TCR beta chain was counted ten times or more. The sample comes from a study of Graves' ophthalmopathy and Graves' hyperthyroidism. RNA transcripts provided the template for amplifying TCR beta CDR3 regions. An initial RT-PCR round employing HTBI primers preceded a second-round multiplex PCR. In TCRdb, the multiplex PCR reads were re-called with MiXCR into one record per CDR3 protein. Among hundreds of thousands of distinct CDR3 sequences listed, approximately 14% were seen once. Trimming took 5 bases from V and 0 from J, leaving 14 bases between them. The germline V gene has CDR1 MDHEN and CDR2 SYDVKM. The CDR3 contains 15 residues.

This sequence was found in a woman aged 25 to 39 with Graves' ophthalmopathy. The sample comprised blood. The chain combines TRBV28 with TRBJ2-7; weak D call: TRBD1 (5 bases). CDR3 protein: CASSPPDISSYEQYF. CDR3 in DNA: TGTGCCAGCAGTCCCCCGGACATAAGCTCCTACGAGCAGTACTTC.